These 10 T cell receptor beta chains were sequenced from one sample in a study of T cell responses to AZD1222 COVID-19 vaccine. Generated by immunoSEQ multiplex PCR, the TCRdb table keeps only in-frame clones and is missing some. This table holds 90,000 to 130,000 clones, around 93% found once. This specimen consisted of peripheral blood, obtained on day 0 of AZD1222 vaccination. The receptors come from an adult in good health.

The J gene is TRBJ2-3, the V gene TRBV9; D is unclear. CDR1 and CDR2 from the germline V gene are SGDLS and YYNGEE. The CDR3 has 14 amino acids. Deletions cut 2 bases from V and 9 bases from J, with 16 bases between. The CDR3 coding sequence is TGTGCCAGCAGCGTCTCCCCGACTGGGCGCACGCAGTATTTT. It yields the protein CASSVSPTGRTQYF.

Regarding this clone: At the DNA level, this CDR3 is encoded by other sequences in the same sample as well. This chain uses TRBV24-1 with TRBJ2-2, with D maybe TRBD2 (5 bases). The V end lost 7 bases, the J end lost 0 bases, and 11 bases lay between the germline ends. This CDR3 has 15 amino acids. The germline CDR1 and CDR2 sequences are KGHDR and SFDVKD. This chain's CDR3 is CATSPHGTNTGELFF. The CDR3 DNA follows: TGTGCCACCAGCCCCCACGGGACGAACACCGGGGAGCTGTTTTTT.

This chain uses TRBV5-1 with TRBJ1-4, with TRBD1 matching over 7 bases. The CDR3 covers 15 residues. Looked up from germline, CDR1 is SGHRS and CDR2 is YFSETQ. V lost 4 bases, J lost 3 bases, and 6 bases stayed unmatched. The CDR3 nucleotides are TGCGCCAGCAGCACGACCGGGACAGCTAATGAAAAACTGTTTTTT. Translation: CASSTTGTANEKLFF.

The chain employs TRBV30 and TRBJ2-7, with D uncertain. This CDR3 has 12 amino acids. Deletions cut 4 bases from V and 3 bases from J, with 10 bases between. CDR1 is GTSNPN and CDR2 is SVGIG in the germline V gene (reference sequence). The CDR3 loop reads CAWNLDHYEQYF. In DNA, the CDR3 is TGTGCCTGGAATCTGGACCACTACGAGCAGTACTTC. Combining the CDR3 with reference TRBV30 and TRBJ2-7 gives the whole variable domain SQTIHQWPATLVQPVGSPLSLECTVEGTSNPNLYWYRQAAGRGLQLLFYSVGIGQISSEVPQNLSASRPQDRQFILSSKKLLLSDSGFYLCAWNLDHYEQYFGPGTRLTVT.

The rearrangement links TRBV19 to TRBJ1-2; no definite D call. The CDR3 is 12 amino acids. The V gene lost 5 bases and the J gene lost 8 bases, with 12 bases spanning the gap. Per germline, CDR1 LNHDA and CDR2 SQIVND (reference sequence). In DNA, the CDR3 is TGTGCCAGTAGTCTTTCAGTAAGCGGCTACACCTTC. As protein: CASSLSVSGYTF. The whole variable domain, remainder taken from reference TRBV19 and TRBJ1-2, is DGGITQSPKYLFRKEGQNVTLSCEQNLNHDAMYWYRQDPGQGLRLIYYSQIVNDFQKGDIAEGYSVSREKKESFPLTVTSAQKNPTAFYLCASSLSVSGYTFGSGTRLTVV.

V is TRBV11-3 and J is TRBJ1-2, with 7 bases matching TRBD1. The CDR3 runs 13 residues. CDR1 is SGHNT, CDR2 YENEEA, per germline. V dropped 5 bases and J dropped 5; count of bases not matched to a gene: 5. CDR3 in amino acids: CASSRQGSYGYTF. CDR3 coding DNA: TGTGCCAGCAGCCGACAGGGAAGTTATGGCTACACCTTC.

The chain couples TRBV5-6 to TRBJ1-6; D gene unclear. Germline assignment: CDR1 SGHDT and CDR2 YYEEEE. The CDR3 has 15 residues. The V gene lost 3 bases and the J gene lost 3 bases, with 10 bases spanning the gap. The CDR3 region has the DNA TGTGCCAGCAGCTGGTCTACTATCTATAATTCACCCCTCCACTTT. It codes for CASSWSTIYNSPLHF. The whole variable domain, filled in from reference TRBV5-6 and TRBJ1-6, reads DAGVTQSPTHLIKTRGQQVTLRCSPKSGHDTVSWYQQALGQGPQFIFQYYEEEERQRGNFPDRFSGHQFPNYSSELNVNALLLGDSALYLCASSWSTIYNSPLHFGNGTRLTVT.

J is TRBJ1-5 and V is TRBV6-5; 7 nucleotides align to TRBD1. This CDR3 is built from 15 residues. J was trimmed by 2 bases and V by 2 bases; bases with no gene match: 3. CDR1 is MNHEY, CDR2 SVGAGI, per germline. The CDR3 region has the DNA TGTGCCAGCAGTTACAACGGACAGGGCAATCAGCCCCAGCATTTT. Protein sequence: CASSYNGQGNQPQHF.

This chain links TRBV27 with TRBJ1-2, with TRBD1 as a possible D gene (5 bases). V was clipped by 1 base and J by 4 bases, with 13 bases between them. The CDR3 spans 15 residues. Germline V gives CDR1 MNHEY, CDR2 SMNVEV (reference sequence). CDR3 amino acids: CASSLYEGRIYGYTF. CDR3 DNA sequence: TGTGCCAGCAGTTTATATGAGGGGAGAATCTATGGCTACACCTTC.

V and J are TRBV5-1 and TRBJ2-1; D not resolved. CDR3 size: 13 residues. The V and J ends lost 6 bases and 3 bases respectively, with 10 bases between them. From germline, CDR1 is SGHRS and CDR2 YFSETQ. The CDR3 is CASTLSGYNEQFF. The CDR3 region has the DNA TGCGCCAGCACCCTGTCAGGCTACAATGAGCAGTTCTTC.